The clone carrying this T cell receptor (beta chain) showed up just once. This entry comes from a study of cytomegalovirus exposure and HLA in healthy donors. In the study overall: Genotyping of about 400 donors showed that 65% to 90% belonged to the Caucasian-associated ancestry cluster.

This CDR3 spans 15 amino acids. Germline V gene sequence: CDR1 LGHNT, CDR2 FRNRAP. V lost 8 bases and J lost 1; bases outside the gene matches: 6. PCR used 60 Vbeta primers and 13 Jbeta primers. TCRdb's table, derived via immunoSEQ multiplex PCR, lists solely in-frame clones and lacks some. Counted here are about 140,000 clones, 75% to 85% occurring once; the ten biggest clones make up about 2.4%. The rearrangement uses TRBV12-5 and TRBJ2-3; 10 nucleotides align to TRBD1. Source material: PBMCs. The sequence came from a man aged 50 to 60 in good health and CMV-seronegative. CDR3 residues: CASSKGTGGTDTQYF. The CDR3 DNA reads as TGTGCTAGTAGCAAAGGGACAGGGGGCACAGATACGCAGTATTTT.